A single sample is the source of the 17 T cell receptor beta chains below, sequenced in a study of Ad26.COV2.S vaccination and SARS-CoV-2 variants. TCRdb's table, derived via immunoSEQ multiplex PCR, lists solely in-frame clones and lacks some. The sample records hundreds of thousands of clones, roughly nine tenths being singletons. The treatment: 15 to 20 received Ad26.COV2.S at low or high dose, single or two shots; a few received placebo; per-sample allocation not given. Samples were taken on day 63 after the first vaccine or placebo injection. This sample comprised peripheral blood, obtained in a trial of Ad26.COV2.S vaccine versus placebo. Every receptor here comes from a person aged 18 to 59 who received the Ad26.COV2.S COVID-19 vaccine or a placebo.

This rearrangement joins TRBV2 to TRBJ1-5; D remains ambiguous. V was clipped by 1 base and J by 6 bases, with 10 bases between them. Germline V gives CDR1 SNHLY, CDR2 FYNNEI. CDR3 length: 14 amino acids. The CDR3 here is CASSEVGRGQPQHF. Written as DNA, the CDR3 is TGTGCCAGCAGTGAAGTGGGGAGAGGTCAGCCCCAGCATTTT.

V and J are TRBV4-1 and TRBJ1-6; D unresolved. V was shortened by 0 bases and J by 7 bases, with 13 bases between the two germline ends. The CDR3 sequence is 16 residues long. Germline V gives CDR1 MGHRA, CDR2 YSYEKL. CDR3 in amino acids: CASSQDPQLGNSPLHF. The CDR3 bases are TGCGCCAGCAGCCAAGATCCCCAACTTGGGAATTCACCCCTCCACTTT.

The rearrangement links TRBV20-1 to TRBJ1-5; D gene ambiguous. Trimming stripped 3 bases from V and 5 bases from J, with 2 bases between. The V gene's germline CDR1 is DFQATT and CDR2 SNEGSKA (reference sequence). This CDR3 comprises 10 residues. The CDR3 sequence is CSASHQPQHF. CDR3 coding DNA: TGCAGTGCTAGTCATCAGCCCCAGCATTTT.

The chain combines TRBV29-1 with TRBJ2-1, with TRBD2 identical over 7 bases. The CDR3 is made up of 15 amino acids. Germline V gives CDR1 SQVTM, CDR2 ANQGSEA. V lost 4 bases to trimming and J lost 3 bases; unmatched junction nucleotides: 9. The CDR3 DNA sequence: TGCAGCGTTGGAGGGAGGGCCCCGCTCTACAATGAGCAGTTCTTC. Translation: CSVGGRAPLYNEQFF.

CDR3 loop: CSGGDRGQPQHF. CDR3 DNA: TGCAGCGGGGGTGACAGAGGTCAGCCCCAGCATTTT. J is TRBJ1-5 and V is TRBV29-1; D might be TRBD1 (5 bases). Looked up from germline, CDR1 is SQVTM and CDR2 is ANQGSEA. This CDR3 is built from 12 residues. Between the trimmed V and J ends, which lost 7 bases and 6 bases, there was a span of 13 bases. The full variable domain, completed using reference TRBV29-1 and TRBJ1-5, is SAVISQKPSRDICQRGTSLTIQCQVDSQVTMMFWYRQQPGQSLTLIATANQGSEATYESGFVIDKFPISRPNLTFSTLTVSNMSPEDSSIYLCSGGDRGQPQHFGDGTRLSIL.

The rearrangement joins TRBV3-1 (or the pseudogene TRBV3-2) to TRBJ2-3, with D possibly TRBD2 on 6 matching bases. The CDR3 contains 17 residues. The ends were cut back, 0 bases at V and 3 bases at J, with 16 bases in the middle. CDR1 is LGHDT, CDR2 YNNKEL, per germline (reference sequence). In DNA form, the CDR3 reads TGTGCCAGCAGCCAAGATGGACTGTTGGGGGGTACAGATACGCAGTATTTT. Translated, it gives CASSQDGLLGGTDTQYF.

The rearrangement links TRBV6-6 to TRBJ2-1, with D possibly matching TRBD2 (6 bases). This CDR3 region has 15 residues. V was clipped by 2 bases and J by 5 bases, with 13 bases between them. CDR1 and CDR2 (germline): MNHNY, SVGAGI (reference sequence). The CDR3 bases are TGTGCCAGCAGTTACGTGTCGGGAGTAAACAATGAGCAGTTCTTC. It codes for CASSYVSGVNNEQFF.

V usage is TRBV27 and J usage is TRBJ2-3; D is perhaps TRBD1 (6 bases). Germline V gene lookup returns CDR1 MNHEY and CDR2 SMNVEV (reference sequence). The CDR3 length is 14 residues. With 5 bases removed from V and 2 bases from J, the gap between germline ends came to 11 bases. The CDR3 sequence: CASSPGQNTDTQYF. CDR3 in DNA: TGTGCCAGCAGTCCAGGACAGAACACAGATACGCAGTATTTT.

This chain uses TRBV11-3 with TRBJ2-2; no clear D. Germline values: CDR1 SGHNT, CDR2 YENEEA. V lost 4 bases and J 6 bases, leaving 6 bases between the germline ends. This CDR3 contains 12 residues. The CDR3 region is CASSSESGELFF. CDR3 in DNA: TGTGCCAGCAGCTCTGAATCCGGGGAGCTGTTTTTT.

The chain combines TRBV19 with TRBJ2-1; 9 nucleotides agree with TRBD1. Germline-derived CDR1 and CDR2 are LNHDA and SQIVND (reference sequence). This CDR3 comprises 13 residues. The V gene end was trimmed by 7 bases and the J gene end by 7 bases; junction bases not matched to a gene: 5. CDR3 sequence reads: CASTPGTGNEQFF. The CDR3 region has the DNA TGTGCCAGTACCCCTGGGACAGGGAATGAGCAGTTCTTC.

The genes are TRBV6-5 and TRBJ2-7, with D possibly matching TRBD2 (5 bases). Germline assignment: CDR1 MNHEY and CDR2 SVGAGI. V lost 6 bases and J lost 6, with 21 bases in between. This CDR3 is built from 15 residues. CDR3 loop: CASSLSAGFPPEQYF. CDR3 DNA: TGTGCCAGCAGCCTCTCGGCGGGCTTTCCCCCCGAGCAGTACTTC.

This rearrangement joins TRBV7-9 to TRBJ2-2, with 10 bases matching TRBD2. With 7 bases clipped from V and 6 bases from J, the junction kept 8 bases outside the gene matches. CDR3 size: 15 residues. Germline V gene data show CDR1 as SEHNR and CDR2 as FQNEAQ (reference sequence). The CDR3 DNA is TGTGCCAGCACCCCCCTAGCGGGAGTGCCCGGGGAGCTGTTTTTT. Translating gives CASTPLAGVPGELFF.

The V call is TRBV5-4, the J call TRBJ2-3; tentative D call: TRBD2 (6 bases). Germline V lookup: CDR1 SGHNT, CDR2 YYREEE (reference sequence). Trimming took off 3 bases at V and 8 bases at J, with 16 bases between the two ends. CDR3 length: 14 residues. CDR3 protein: CASSSWRAGGTQYF. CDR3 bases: TGTGCCAGCAGCTCGTGGCGAGCCGGGGGTACGCAGTATTTT.

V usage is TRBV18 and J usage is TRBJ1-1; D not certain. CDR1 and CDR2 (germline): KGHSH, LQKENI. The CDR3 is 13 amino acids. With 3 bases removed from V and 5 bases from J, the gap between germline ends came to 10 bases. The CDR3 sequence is CASSPSTPTEAFF. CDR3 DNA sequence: TGTGCCAGCTCACCGTCCACCCCAACTGAAGCTTTCTTT.

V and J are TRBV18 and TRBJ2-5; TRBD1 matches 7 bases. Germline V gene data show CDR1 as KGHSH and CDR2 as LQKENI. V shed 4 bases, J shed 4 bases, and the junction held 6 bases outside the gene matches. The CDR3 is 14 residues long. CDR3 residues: CASSLRQGAETQYF. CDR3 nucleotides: TGTGCCAGCTCACTACGACAGGGCGCAGAGACCCAGTACTTC. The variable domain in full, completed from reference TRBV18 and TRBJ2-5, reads NAGVMQNPRHLVRRRGQEARLRCSPMKGHSHVYWYRQLPEEGLKFMVYLQKENIIDESGMPKERFSAEFPKEGPSILRIQQVVRGDSAAYFCASSLRQGAETQYFGPGTRLLVL.

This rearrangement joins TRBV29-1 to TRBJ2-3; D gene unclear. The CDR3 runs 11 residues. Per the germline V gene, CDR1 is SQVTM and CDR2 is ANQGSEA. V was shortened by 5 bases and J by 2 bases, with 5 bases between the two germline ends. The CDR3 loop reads CSVYNTDTQYF. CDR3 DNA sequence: TGCAGCGTTTACAACACAGATACGCAGTATTTT.

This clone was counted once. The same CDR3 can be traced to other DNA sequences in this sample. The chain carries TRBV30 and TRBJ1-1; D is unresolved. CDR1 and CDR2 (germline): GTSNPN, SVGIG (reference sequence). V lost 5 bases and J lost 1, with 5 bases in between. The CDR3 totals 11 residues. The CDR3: CAWRGNTEAFF. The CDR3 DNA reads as TGTGCCTGGCGTGGGAACACTGAAGCTTTCTTT.